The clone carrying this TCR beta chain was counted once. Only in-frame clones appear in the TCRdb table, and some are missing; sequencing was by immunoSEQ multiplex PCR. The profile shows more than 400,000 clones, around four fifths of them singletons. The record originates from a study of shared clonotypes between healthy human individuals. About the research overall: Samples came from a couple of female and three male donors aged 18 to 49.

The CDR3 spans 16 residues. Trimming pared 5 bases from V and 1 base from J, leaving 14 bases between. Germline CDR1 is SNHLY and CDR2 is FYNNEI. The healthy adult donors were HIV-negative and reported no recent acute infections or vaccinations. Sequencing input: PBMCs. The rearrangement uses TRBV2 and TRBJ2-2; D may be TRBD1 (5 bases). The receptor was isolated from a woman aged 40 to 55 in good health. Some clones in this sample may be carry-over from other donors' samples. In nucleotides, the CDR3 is TGTGCCAGCAGTCTTTATGACAGCCGGAACACCGGGGAGCTGTTTTTT. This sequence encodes CASSLYDSRNTGELFF.